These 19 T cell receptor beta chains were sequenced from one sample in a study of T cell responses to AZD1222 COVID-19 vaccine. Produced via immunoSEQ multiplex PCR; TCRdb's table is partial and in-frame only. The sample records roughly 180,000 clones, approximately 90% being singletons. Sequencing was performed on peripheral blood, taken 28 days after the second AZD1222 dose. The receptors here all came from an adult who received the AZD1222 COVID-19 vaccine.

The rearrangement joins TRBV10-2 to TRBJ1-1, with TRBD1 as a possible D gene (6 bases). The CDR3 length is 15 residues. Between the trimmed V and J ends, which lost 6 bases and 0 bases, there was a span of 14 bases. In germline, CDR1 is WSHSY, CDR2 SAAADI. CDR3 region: CASSKGGSMNTEAFF. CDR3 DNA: TGCGCCAGCAGCAAGGGGGGCTCCATGAACACTGAAGCTTTCTTT.

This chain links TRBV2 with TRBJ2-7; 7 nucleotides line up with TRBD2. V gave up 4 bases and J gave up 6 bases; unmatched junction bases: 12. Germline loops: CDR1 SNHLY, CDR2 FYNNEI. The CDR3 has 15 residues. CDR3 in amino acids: CASSVKGEGVGEQYF. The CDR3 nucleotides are TGTGCCAGCAGTGTCAAAGGGGAGGGTGTAGGCGAGCAGTACTTC.

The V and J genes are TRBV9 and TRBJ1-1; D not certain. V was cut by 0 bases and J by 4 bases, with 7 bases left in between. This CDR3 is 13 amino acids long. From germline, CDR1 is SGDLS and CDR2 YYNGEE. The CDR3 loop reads CASSVAEGTEAFF. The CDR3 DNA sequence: TGTGCCAGCAGCGTAGCTGAAGGCACTGAAGCTTTCTTT.

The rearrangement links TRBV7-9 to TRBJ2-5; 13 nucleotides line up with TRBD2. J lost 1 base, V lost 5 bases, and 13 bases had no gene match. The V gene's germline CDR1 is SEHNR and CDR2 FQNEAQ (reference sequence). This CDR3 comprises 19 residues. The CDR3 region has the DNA TGTGCCAGCAGCGCGAATTTGGGACTAGCGGGACGTGGCCAAGAGACCCAGTACTTC. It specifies CASSANLGLAGRGQETQYF. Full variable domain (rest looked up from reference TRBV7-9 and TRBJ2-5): DTGVSQNPRHKITKRGQNVTFRCDPISEHNRLYWYRQTLGQGPEFLTYFQNEAQLEKSRLLSDRFSAERPKGSFSTLEIQRTEQGDSAMYLCASSANLGLAGRGQETQYFGPGTRLLVL.

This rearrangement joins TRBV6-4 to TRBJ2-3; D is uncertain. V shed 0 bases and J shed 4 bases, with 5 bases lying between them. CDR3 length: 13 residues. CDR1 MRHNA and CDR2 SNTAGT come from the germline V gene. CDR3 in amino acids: CASSDSWADTQYF. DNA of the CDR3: TGTGCCAGCAGTGACTCGTGGGCAGATACGCAGTATTTT.

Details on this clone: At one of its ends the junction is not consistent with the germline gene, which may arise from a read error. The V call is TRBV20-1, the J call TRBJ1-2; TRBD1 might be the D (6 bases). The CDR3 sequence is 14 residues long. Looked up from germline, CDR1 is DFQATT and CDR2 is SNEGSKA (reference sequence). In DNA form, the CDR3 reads TGCAGTGCTAGTAGGGTCCGGGGGCGCGACCGCCCTTACTTC. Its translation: CSASRVRGRDRPYF.

The CDR3: CASSLLTGGNQPQHF. CDR3 bases: TGTGCCAGCAGCCTTCTGACGGGGGGGAATCAGCCCCAGCATTTT. The chain combines TRBV7-2 with TRBJ1-5; possibly TRBD1 for D (5 bases). The V gene lost 5 bases and the J gene lost 4 bases, with 15 bases spanning the gap. Per germline, CDR1 SGHTA and CDR2 FQGNSA. The CDR3 is 15 residues long.

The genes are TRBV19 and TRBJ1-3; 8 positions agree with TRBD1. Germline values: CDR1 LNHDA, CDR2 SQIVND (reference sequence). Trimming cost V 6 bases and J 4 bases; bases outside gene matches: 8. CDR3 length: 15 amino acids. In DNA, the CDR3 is TGTGCCAGTAGGGTGGACAGGGCAAGAGGAAACACCATATATTTT. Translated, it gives CASRVDRARGNTIYF.

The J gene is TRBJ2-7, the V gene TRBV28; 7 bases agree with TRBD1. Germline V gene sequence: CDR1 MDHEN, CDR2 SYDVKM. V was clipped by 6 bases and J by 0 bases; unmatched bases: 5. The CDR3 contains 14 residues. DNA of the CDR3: TGTGCCAGCAGCTATGGGGACAGCTCCTACGAGCAGTACTTC. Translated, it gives CASSYGDSSYEQYF.

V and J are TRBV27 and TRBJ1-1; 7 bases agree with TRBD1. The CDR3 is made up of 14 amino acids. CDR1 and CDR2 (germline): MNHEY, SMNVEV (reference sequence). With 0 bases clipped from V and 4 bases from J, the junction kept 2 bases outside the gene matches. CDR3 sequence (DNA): TGTGCCAGCAGTTTATCGGCAGGGGGCACTGAAGCTTTCTTT. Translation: CASSLSAGGTEAFF.

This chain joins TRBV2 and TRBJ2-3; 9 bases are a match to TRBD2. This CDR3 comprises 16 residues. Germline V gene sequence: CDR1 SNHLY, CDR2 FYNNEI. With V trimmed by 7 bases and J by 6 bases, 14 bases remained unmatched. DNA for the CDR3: TGTGCCAGCACCCCCCCCGGCGGGAGGGCCTGGGATACGCAGTATTTT. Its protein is CASTPPGGRAWDTQYF. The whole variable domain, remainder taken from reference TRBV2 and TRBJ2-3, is EPEVTQTPSHQVTQMGQEVILRCVPISNHLYFYWYRQILGQKVEFLVSFYNNEISEKSEIFDDQFSVERPDGSNFTLKIRSTKLEDSAMYFCASTPPGGRAWDTQYFGPGTRLTVL.

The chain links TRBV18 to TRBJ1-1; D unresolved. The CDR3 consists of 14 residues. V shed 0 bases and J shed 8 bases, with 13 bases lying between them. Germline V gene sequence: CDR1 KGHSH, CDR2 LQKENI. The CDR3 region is CASSPPELRREAFF. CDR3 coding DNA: TGTGCCAGCTCACCACCGGAGTTGAGAAGAGAAGCTTTCTTT.

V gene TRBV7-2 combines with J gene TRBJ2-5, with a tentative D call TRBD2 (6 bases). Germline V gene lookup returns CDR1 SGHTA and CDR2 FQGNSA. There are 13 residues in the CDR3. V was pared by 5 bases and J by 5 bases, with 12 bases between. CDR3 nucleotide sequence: TGTGCCAGCAGCGACCGACTAGTGGAGACCCAGTACTTC. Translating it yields CASSDRLVETQYF. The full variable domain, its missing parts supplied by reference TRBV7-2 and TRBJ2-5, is GAGVSQSPSNKVTEKGKDVELRCDPISGHTALYWYRQSLGQGLEFLIYFQGNSAPDKSGLPSDRFSAERTGGSVSTLTIQRTQQEDSAVYLCASSDRLVETQYFGPGTRLLVL.

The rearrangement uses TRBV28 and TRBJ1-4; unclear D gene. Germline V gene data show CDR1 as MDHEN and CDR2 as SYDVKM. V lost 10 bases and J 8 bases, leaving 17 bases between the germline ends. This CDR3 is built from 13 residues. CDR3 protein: CATSAAPREKLFF. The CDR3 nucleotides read TGTGCCACCTCGGCCGCTCCTAGGGAAAAACTGTTTTTT.

CDR3 amino acids: CASRAGTLSGNTIYF. The CDR3 bases are TGCGCCAGCAGGGCCGGGACTCTCTCTGGAAACACCATATATTTT. The chain carries TRBV10-2 and TRBJ1-3; maybe TRBD1 (5 bases). Trimming stripped 6 bases from V and 0 bases from J, with 12 bases between. CDR1 and CDR2 from the germline V gene are WSHSY and SAAADI. The CDR3 has 15 amino acids.

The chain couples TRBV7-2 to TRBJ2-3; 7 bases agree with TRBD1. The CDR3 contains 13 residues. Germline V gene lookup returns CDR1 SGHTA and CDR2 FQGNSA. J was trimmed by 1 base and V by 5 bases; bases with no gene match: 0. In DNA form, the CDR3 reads TGTGCCAGCAGCACAGGGGGCACAGATACGCAGTATTTT. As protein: CASSTGGTDTQYF.

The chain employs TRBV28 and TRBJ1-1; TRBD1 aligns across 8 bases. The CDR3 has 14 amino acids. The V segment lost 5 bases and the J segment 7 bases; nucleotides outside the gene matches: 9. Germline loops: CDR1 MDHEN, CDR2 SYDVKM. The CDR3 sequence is CASSPSPGGREAFF. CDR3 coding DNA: TGTGCCAGCAGTCCGAGTCCAGGGGGCCGTGAAGCTTTCTTT.

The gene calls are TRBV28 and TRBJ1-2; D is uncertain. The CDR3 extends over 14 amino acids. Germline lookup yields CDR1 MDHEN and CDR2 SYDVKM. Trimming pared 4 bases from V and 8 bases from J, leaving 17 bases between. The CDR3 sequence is CASSYGTAMPGYTF. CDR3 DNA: TGTGCCAGCAGTTATGGTACGGCCATGCCAGGCTACACCTTC.

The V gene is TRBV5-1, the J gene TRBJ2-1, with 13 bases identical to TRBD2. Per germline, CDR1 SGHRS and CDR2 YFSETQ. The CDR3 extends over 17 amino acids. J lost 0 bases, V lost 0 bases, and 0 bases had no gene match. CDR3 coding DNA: TGCGCCAGCAGCTTGGGACTAGCGGGAGGCTCCTACAATGAGCAGTTCTTC. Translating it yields CASSLGLAGGSYNEQFF.